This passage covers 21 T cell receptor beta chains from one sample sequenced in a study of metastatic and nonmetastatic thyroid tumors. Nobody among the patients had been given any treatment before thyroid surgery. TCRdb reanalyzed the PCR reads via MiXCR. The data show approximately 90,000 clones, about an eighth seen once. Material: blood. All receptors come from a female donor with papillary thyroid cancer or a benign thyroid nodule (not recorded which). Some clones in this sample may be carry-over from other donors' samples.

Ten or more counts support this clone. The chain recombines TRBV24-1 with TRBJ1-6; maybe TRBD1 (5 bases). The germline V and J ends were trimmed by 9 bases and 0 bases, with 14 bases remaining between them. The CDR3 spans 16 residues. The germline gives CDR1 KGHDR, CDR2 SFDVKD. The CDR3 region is CATESRGSSYNSPLHF. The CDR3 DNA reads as TGTGCCACCGAGTCCCGGGGCAGCTCCTATAATTCACCCCTCCACTTT.

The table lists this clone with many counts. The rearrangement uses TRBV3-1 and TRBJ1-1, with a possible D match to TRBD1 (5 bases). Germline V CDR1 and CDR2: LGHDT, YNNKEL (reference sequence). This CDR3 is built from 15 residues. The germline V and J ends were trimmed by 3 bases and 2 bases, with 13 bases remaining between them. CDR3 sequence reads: CASSQGPASNTEAFF. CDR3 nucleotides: TGTGCCAGCAGCCAGGGACCTGCAAGTAACACTGAAGCTTTCTTT.

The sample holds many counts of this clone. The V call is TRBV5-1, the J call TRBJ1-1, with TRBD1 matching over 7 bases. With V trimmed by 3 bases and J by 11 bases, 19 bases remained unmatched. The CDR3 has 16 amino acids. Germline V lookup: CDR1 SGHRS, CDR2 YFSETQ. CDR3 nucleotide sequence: TGCGCCAGCAGCTCGGGACAGAACCCCCGGCGGGAGGCGGCTTTCTTT. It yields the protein CASSSGQNPRREAAFF. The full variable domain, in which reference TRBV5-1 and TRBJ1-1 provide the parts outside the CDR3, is KAGVTQTPRYLIKTRGQQVTLSCSPISGHRSVSWYQQTPGQGLQFLFEYFSETQRNKGNFPGRFSGRQFSNSRSEMNVSTLELGDSALYLCASSSGQNPRREAAFFGQGTRLTVV.

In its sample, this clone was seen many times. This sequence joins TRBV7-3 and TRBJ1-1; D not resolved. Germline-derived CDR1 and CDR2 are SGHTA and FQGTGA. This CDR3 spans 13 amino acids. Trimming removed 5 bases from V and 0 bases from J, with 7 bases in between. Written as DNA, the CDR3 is TGTGCCAGCAGCACAACAATGAACACTGAAGCTTTCTTT. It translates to CASSTTMNTEAFF.

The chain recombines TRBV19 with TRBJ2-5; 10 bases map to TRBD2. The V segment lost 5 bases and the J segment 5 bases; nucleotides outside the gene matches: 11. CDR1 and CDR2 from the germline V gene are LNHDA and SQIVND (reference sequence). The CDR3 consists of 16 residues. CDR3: CASSFLAGGGHETQYF. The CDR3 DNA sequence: TGTGCCAGTAGTTTCTTAGCGGGAGGCGGACATGAGACCCAGTACTTC.

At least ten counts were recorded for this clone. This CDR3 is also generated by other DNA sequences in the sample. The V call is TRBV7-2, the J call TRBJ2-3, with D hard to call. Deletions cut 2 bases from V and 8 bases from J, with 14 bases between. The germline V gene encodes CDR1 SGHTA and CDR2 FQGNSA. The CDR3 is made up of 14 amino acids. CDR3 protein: CASSLSRPHGTQYF. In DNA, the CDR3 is TGTGCCAGCAGCTTATCCCGGCCCCATGGTACGCAGTATTTT.

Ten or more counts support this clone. CDR3 residues: CAISPTGGAEAFF. The CDR3 bases are TGTGCCATCAGTCCCACCGGGGGGGCTGAAGCTTTCTTT. V gene TRBV10-3 combines with J gene TRBJ1-1; a possible D gene is TRBD1 (5 bases). This CDR3 spans 13 amino acids. Trimming pared 5 bases from V and 6 bases from J, leaving 13 bases between. Per the germline V gene, CDR1 is ENHRY and CDR2 is SYGVKD.

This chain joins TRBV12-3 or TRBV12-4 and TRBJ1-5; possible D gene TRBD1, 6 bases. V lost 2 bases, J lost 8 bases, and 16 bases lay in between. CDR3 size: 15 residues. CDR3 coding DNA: TGTGCCAGCAGTTTAAACCGGGCAGGGGATGAGCCCCAGCATTTT. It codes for CASSLNRAGDEPQHF.

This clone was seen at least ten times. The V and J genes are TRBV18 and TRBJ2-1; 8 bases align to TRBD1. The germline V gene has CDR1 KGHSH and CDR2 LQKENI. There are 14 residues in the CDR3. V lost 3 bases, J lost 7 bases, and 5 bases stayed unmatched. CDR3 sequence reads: CASSPERTGNEQFF. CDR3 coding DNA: TGTGCCAGCTCACCCGAACGGACAGGGAATGAGCAGTTCTTC.

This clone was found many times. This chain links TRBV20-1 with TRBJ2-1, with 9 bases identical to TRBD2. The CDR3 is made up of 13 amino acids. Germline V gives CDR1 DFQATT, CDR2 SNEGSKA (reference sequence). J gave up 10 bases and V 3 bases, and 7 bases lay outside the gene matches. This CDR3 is CSARREGPREQFF. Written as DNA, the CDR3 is TGCAGTGCTAGGCGGGAGGGCCCAAGGGAGCAGTTCTTC.

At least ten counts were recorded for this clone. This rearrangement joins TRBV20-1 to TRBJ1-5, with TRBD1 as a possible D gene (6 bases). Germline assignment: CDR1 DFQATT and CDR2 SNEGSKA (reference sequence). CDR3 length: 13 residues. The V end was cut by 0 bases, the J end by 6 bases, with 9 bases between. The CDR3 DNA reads TGCAGTGCTAGAGATCAACAGGGTCAGCCCCAGCATTTT. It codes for CSARDQQGQPQHF.

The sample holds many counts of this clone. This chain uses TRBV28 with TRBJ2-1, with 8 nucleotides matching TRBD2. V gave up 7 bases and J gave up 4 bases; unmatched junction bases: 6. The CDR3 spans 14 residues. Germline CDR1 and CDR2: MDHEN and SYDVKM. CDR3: CASNPTSEYNEQFF. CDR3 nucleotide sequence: TGTGCCAGCAACCCGACTAGCGAGTACAATGAGCAGTTCTTC.

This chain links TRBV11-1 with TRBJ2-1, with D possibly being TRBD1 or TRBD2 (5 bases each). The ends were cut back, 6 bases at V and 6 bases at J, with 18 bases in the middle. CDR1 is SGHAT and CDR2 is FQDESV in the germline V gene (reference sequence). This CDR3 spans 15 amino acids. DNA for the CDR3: TGTGCCAGCAGTCCACTCAATAGGGGAGCCAATGAGCAGTTCTTC. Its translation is CASSPLNRGANEQFF.

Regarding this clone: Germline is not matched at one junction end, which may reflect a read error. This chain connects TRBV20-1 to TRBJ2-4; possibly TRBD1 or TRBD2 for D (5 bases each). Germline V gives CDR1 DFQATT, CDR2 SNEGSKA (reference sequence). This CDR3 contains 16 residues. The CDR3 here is CSALAQGRGAKNIKYF. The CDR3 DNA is TGCAGTGCGCTAGCCCAAGGACGAGGGGCCAAAAACATTAAGTACTTC.

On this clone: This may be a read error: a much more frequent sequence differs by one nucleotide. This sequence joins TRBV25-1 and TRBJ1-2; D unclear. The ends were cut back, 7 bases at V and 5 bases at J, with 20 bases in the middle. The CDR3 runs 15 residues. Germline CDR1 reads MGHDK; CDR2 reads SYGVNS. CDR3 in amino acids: CASIAPASAAYGYTF. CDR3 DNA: TGTGCCAGCATTGCCCCCGCTAGTGCCGCATATGGCTACACCTTC.

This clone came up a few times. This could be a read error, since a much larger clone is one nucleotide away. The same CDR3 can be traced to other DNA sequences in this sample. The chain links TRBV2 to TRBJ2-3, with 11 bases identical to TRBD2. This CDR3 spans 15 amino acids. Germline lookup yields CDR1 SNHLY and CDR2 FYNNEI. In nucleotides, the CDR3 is TGTGCCAGCACTGGGACTAGCGGATACACAGATACTCAGTATTTT. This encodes CASTGTSGYTDTQYF.

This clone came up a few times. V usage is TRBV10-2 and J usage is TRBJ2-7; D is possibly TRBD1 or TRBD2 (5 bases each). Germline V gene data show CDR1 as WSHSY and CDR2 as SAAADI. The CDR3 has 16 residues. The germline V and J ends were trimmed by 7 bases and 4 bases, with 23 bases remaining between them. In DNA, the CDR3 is TGCGCCAGCAAACGGGACCGCCCGAACCCGAGATACGAGCAGTACTTC. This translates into CASKRDRPNPRYEQYF.

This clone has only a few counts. This CDR3 is CASGTGQETQYF. In DNA form, the CDR3 reads TGTGCCAGCGGGACAGGGCAAGAGACCCAGTACTTC. The rearrangement uses TRBV19 and TRBJ2-5, with 9 nucleotides matching TRBD1. The CDR3 spans 12 residues. Germline CDR1 and CDR2: LNHDA and SQIVND (reference sequence). V shed 9 bases and J 2 bases; nucleotides not matched to a gene: 1. Full variable domain (remainder filled in from reference TRBV19 and TRBJ2-5): DGGITQSPKYLFRKEGQNVTLSCEQNLNHDAMYWYRQDPGQGLRLIYYSQIVNDFQKGDIAEGYSVSREKKESFPLTVTSAQKNPTAFYLCASGTGQETQYFGPGTRLLVL.

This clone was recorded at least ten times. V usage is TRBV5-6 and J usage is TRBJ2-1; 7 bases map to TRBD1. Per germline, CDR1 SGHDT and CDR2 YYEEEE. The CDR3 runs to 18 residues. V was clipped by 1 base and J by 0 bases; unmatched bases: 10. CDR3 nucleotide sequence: TGTGCCAGCAGCTTGATATTAAGTAGGGACAGCTCCTACAATGAGCAGTTCTTC. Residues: CASSLILSRDSSYNEQFF.

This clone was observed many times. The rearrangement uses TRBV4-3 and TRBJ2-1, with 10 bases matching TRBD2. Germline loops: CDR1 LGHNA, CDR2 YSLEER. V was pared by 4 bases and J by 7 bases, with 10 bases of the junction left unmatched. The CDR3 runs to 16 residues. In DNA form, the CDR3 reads TGCGCCAGCAGCCCCCGCCGCCTAGCGGGAGTAAATGAGCAGTTCTTC. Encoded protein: CASSPRRLAGVNEQFF.

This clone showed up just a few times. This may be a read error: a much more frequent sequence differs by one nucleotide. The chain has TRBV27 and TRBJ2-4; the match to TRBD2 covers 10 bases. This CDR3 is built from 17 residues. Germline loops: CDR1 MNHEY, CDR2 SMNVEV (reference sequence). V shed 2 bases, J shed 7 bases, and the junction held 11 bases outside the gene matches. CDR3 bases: TGTGCCAGCAGTTTAGGGACTAGCGTGAGGGCCGGTAACATTCAGTACTTC. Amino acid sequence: CASSLGTSVRAGNIQYF.